Listed below are T cell receptor beta chains from one sample, sequenced in a study of T cell responses to AZD1222 COVID-19 vaccine. TCRdb's copy holds only in-frame clones and misses some; the assay was immunoSEQ multiplex PCR. The table lists around 35,000 clones, roughly 90% of them singletons, with approximately 6.2% in the top ten. Source: peripheral blood, taken on day 0 of AZD1222 vaccination. The source of these receptors is an adult in good health. Both conserved end residues are part of each CDR3. The order of the fields is D gene, V gene, clone size, CDR3 length, J gene, CDR3 protein, CDR3 DNA. The D gene is left open where the match is weak. Expanded clones get a size class; other rows say once, few or many, or leave the size out.

>TRBD2|TRBV7-6|NA|16|TRBJ2-2
CASSLAAGESAGELFF
TGTGCCAGCAGCTTAGCGGCGGGAGAGTCGGCCGGGGAGCTGTTTTTT
>NA|TRBV2|NA|12|TRBJ1-2
CASSTAAYGYTF
TGTGCCAGCAGTACAGCGGCCTATGGCTACACCTTC
>TRBD1|TRBV19|few|17|TRBJ1-2
CASRGFRAGQTSIGYTF
TGTGCCAGTCGGGGTTTTCGAGCGGGACAGACTTCTATCGGCTACACCTTC
>NA|TRBV7-2|NA|16|TRBJ1-6
CASSLEPGGYNSPLHF
TGTGCCAGCAGCTTAGAACCGGGGGGGTATAATTCACCCCTCCACTTT
>TRBD2|TRBV7-8|NA|18|TRBJ2-2
CASSLGAGRAPNTGELFF
TGTGCCAGCAGCTTAGGTGCAGGGAGGGCCCCGAACACCGGGGAGCTGTTTTTT
>NA|TRBV29-1|NA|15|TRBJ1-1
CSVEGTHYWNTEAFF
TGCAGCGTTGAAGGGACACACTATTGGAACACTGAAGCTTTCTTT
>NA|TRBV28|NA|14|TRBJ1-2
CASEERTGTYGYTF
TGTGCCAGCGAAGAACGGACGGGTACTTATGGCTACACCTTC
>NA|TRBV11-3|NA|11|TRBJ1-1
CASSSGTEAFF
TGTGCCAGTTCGAGCGGGACTGAAGCTTTCTTT
>NA|TRBV15|NA|16|TRBJ2-3
CATSRERDGVTDTQYF
TGTGCCACCAGCAGAGAGCGGGACGGTGTCACAGATACGCAGTATTTT
>TRBD2|TRBV7-2|NA|15|TRBJ2-7
CASSLEGTRPNEQYF
TGTGCCAGCAGCTTAGAGGGGACTAGACCGAACGAGCAGTACTTC
>TRBD1|TRBV6-2/TRBV6-3|NA|16|TRBJ2-5
CASSYSMTGGEETQYF
TGTGCCAGCAGTTACTCAATGACAGGGGGGGAAGAGACCCAGTACTTC
>TRBD2|TRBV29-1|NA|15|TRBJ2-7
CSVGLAGVPSYEQYF
TGCAGCGTTGGGCTAGCGGGAGTTCCATCCTACGAGCAGTACTTC
>NA|TRBV18|once|14|TRBJ2-7
CASSPSAVTGEQYF
TGTGCCAGCTCACCGTCGGCAGTGACGGGCGAGCAGTACTTC
>TRBD1|TRBV9|NA|17|TRBJ1-6
CASSATSGTATNSPLHF
TGTGCCAGCAGCGCCACTTCCGGGACAGCGACTAATTCACCCCTCCACTTT
>NA|TRBV19|NA|14|TRBJ2-5
CASSIGGRAKTQYF
TGTGCCAGTAGTATAGGTGGCAGGGCAAAGACCCAGTACTTC
>NA|TRBV9|once|18|TRBJ1-2
CASSYHRASSKVNYGYTF
TGTGCCAGCAGCTATCATCGGGCCTCCTCCAAGGTCAACTATGGCTACACCTTC
>NA|TRBV10-1|NA|14|TRBJ1-3
CASSPTLAGNTIYF
TGCGCCAGCAGTCCGACTCTCGCTGGAAACACCATATATTTT
>TRBD1|TRBV27|NA|13|TRBJ1-3
CASSQTGGNTIYF
TGTGCCAGCAGTCAGACAGGGGGAAACACCATATATTTT
>NA|TRBV13|NA|16|TRBJ1-2
CASSRPFRVGLHGYTF
TGTGCCAGCAGTCGACCTTTTCGGGTGGGTCTCCATGGCTACACCTTC
>NA|TRBV5-6|NA|14|TRBJ2-3
CASSLDGGSDTQYF
TGTGCCAGCAGCTTGGACGGGGGATCAGATACGCAGTATTTT
>NA|TRBV20-1|NA|11|TRBJ2-1
CSAERRHEQFF
TGCAGTGCCGAACGCAGGCATGAGCAGTTCTTC
>NA|TRBV5-1|once|12|TRBJ2-1
CASRTGYNEQFF
TGCGCCAGCAGGACCGGGTACAATGAGCAGTTCTTC